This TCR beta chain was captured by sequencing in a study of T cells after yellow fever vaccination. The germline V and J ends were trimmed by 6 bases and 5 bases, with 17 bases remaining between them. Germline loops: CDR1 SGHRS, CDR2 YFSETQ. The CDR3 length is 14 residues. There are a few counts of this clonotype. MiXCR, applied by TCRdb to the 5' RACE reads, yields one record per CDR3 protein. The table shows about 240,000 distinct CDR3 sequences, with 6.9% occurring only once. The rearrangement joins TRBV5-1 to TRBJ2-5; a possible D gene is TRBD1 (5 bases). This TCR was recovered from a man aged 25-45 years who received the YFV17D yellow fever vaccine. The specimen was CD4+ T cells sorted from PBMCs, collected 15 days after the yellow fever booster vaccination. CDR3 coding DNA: TGCGCCAGCAAGGACACTCGGGCCTCGGAGACCCAGTACTTC. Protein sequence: CASKDTRASETQYF.